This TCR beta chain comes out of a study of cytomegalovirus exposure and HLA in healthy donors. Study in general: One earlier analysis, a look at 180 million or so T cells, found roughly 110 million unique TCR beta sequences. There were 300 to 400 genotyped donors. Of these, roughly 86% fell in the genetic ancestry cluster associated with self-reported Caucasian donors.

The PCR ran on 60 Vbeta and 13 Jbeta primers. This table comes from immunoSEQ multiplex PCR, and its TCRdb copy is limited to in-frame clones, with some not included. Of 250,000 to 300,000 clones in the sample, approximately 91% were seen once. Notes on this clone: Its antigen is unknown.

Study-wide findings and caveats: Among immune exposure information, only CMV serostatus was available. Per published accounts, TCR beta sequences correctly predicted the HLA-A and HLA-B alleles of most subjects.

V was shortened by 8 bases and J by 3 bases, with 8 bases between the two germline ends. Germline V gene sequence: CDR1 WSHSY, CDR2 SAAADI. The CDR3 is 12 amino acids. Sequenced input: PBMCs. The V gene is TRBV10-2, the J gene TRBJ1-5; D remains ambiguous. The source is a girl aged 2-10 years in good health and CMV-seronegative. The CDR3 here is CASSRLNQPQHF. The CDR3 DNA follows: TGCGCCAGCTCGCGTCTCAATCAGCCCCAGCATTTT.